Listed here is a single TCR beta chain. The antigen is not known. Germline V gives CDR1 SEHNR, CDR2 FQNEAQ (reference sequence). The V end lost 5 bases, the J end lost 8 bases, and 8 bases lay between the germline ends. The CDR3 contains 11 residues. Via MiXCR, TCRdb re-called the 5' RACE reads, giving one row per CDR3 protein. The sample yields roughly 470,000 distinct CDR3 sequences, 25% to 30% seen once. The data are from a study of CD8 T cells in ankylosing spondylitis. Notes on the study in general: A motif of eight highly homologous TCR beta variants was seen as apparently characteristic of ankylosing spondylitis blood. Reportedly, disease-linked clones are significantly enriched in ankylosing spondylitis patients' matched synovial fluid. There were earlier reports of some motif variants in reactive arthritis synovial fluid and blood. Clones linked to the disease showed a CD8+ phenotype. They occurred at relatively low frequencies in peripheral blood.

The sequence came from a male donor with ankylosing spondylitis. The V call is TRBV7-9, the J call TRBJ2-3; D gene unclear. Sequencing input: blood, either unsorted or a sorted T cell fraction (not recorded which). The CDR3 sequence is CASSLFLTQYF. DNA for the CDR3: TGTGCCAGCAGCCTCTTTCTTACGCAGTATTTT. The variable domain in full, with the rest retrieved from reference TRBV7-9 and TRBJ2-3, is DTGVSQNPRHKITKRGQNVTFRCDPISEHNRLYWYRQTLGQGPEFLTYFQNEAQLEKSRLLSDRFSAERPKGSFSTLEIQRTEQGDSAMYLCASSLFLTQYFGPGTRLTVL.